This is a list of T cell receptor beta chains from one sample in a study of cytomegalovirus exposure and HLA in healthy donors. TCRdb keeps only in-frame clones here, not all; method: immunoSEQ multiplex PCR. This repertoire includes tens of thousands of clones. The sample taken for sequencing was PBMCs. These TCRs come from a middle-aged man in good health and CMV-seropositive. CDR3s include the opening cysteine and the closing phenylalanine or tryptophan. D genes are given only for firm matches.

d_gene: TRBD1; j_gene: TRBJ2-4; v_gene: TRBV7-2; CDR3aa: CASSSTRQGNIQYF; CDR3nt: TGTGCCAGCAGCTCCACCCGACAGGGAAACATTCAGTACTTC
d_gene: TRBD1; j_gene: TRBJ1-1; v_gene: TRBV4-3; CDR3aa: CASSQTTTGVREAFF; CDR3nt: TGCGCCAGCAGCCAAACTACGACAGGGGTTAGAGAAGCTTTCTTT
d_gene: TRBD1; j_gene: TRBJ2-7; v_gene: TRBV10-3; CDR3aa: CAISSNRGNEQYF; CDR3nt: TGTGCCATCAGTTCTAACAGGGGAAACGAGCAGTACTTC
d_gene: TRBD1; j_gene: TRBJ1-4; v_gene: TRBV27; CDR3aa: CASRGQGRDEKLFF; CDR3nt: TGTGCCAGCAGGGGACAGGGGAGGGATGAAAAACTGTTTTTT
d_gene: -; j_gene: TRBJ1-5; v_gene: TRBV6-5; CDR3aa: CASSYSGNNQPQHF; CDR3nt: TGTGCCAGCAGTTACTCTGGCAACAATCAGCCCCAGCATTTT
d_gene: TRBD2; j_gene: TRBJ2-5; v_gene: TRBV5-1; CDR3aa: CASSSGLAGRETQYF; CDR3nt: TGCGCCAGCAGCTCAGGACTAGCGGGAAGGGAGACCCAGTACTTC
d_gene: -; j_gene: TRBJ2-3; v_gene: TRBV4-2; CDR3aa: CASSQDSGTDTQYF; CDR3nt: TGTGCCAGCAGCCAAGATTCAGGCACAGATACGCAGTATTTT
d_gene: -; j_gene: TRBJ2-1; v_gene: TRBV10-1; CDR3aa: CASSGGGVDEQFF; CDR3nt: TGCGCCAGCAGTGGAGGGGGAGTCGATGAGCAGTTCTTC
d_gene: TRBD1; j_gene: TRBJ1-4; v_gene: TRBV7-9; CDR3aa: CASSSGTEEKLFF; CDR3nt: TGTGCCAGCAGCTCCGGGACAGAAGAAAAACTGTTTTTT
d_gene: -; j_gene: TRBJ1-3; v_gene: TRBV7-2; CDR3aa: CASSLSQVLGNTIYF; CDR3nt: TGTGCCAGCAGCTTAAGTCAGGTTCTTGGAAACACCATATATTTT
d_gene: TRBD1; j_gene: TRBJ1-4; v_gene: TRBV6-5; CDR3aa: CASRPRQGYEKLFF; CDR3nt: TGTGCCAGCAGGCCGAGACAGGGCTATGAAAAACTGTTTTTT
d_gene: -; j_gene: TRBJ2-3; v_gene: TRBV29-1; CDR3aa: CSGTRDTDTQYF; CDR3nt: TGCAGCGGGACCAGGGACACAGATACGCAGTATTTT
d_gene: -; j_gene: TRBJ1-4; v_gene: TRBV29-1; CDR3aa: CSVEAGPEGKLFF; CDR3nt: TGCAGCGTTGAAGCAGGGCCAGAAGGAAAACTGTTTTTT
d_gene: TRBD1; j_gene: TRBJ1-4; v_gene: TRBV23-1; CDR3aa: CASSQTRWDRGPATNEKLFF; CDR3nt: TGCGCCAGCAGTCAGACAAGGTGGGACAGGGGACCCGCAACTAATGAAAAACTGTTTTTT
d_gene: TRBD1; j_gene: TRBJ1-6; v_gene: TRBV7-9; CDR3aa: CASSLDRGQHSPLHF; CDR3nt: TGTGCCAGCAGCTTGGACAGGGGGCAACATTCACCCCTCCACTTT
d_gene: TRBD2; j_gene: TRBJ2-1; v_gene: TRBV9; CDR3aa: CASSRLAGGYNEQFF; CDR3nt: TGTGCCAGCAGCCGACTAGCGGGAGGATACAATGAGCAGTTCTTC
d_gene: -; j_gene: TRBJ2-7; v_gene: TRBV18; CDR3aa: CASSPAAYYEQYF; CDR3nt: TGTGCCAGCTCACCAGCCGCCTACTACGAGCAGTACTTC
d_gene: TRBD2; j_gene: TRBJ2-3; v_gene: TRBV5-4; CDR3aa: CASSLSGGTDTQYF; CDR3nt: TGTGCCAGCAGCCTAAGCGGGGGAACAGATACGCAGTATTTT
d_gene: TRBD2; j_gene: TRBJ2-5; v_gene: TRBV9; CDR3aa: CASSPYSGNGETQYF; CDR3nt: TGTGCCAGCAGCCCCTATAGCGGGAACGGTGAGACCCAGTACTTC
d_gene: -; j_gene: TRBJ1-1; v_gene: TRBV7-9; CDR3aa: CASSPGGVSEAFF; CDR3nt: TGTGCCAGCAGCCCCGGGGGGGTGAGTGAAGCTTTCTTT
d_gene: TRBD2; j_gene: TRBJ2-7; v_gene: TRBV27; CDR3aa: CASSLRLAGVVEQYF; CDR3nt: TGTGCCAGCAGTTTGAGACTAGCGGGAGTGGTTGAGCAGTACTTC
d_gene: -; j_gene: TRBJ2-3; v_gene: TRBV5-4; CDR3aa: CASSGAVSIADTQYF; CDR3nt: TGTGCCAGCTCAGGGGCGGTTAGCATAGCAGATACGCAGTATTTT
d_gene: -; j_gene: TRBJ2-1; v_gene: TRBV5-1; CDR3aa: CASSINRVNNEQFF; CDR3nt: TGCGCCAGCAGCATCAACAGGGTTAACAATGAGCAGTTCTTC
d_gene: -; j_gene: TRBJ1-1; v_gene: TRBV27; CDR3aa: CASSLLGGFGTEAFF; CDR3nt: TGTGCCAGCAGTTTATTGGGCGGGTTCGGCACTGAAGCTTTCTTT
d_gene: -; j_gene: TRBJ2-3; v_gene: TRBV9; CDR3aa: CASSGRVDTQYF; CDR3nt: TGTGCCAGCAGCGGGAGGGTAGATACGCAGTATTTT
d_gene: TRBD2; j_gene: TRBJ2-2; v_gene: TRBV5-8; CDR3aa: CASSFGGRTGELFF; CDR3nt: TGTGCCAGCAGCTTCGGCGGGAGGACCGGGGAGCTGTTTTTT
d_gene: -; j_gene: TRBJ1-1; v_gene: TRBV7-9; CDR3aa: CASSFEGDTEAFF; CDR3nt: TGTGCCAGCAGCTTTGAGGGGGACACTGAAGCTTTCTTT
d_gene: TRBD1; j_gene: TRBJ1-2; v_gene: TRBV7-9; CDR3aa: CASSRTGGTNYGYTF; CDR3nt: TGTGCCAGCAGCCGAACAGGGGGGACTAACTATGGCTACACCTTC
d_gene: TRBD2; j_gene: TRBJ2-7; v_gene: TRBV4-2; CDR3aa: CASSQGLVAYEQYF; CDR3nt: TGTGCCAGCAGCCAGGGACTAGTTGCCTACGAGCAGTACTTC
d_gene: -; j_gene: TRBJ1-2; v_gene: TRBV18; CDR3aa: CASSPDAGFNGYTF; CDR3nt: TGTGCCAGCTCACCCGATGCAGGGTTCAATGGCTACACCTTC
d_gene: -; j_gene: TRBJ1-5; v_gene: TRBV29-1; CDR3aa: CSVQDLGQPQHF; CDR3nt: TGCAGCGTCCAAGATCTCGGGCAGCCCCAGCATTTT
d_gene: -; j_gene: TRBJ2-5; v_gene: TRBV12-5; CDR3aa: CASGLRLAGETQYF; CDR3nt: TGTGCTAGTGGTTTAAGGCTAGCAGGAGAGACCCAGTACTTC
d_gene: -; j_gene: TRBJ2-7; v_gene: TRBV9; CDR3aa: CASSVGQGHSYEQYF; CDR3nt: TGTGCCAGCAGCGTTGGGCAGGGACACTCCTACGAGCAGTACTTC
d_gene: TRBD2; j_gene: TRBJ2-1; v_gene: TRBV7-8; CDR3aa: CASSSPRGRASNEQFF; CDR3nt: TGTGCCAGCAGCTCCCCCCGCGGGAGGGCCTCCAATGAGCAGTTCTTC
d_gene: -; j_gene: TRBJ1-5; v_gene: TRBV28; CDR3aa: CASSLGGDSNQPQHF; CDR3nt: TGTGCCAGCAGTTTAGGAGGGGATAGCAATCAGCCCCAGCATTTT
d_gene: TRBD1; j_gene: TRBJ2-7; v_gene: TRBV9; CDR3aa: CASSVGTEIYEQYF; CDR3nt: TGTGCCAGCAGCGTTGGGACAGAGATCTACGAGCAGTACTTC
d_gene: TRBD1; j_gene: TRBJ1-1; v_gene: TRBV27; CDR3aa: CASNPGTGVTEAFF; CDR3nt: TGTGCCAGCAACCCTGGGACAGGCGTAACTGAAGCTTTCTTT
d_gene: TRBD1; j_gene: TRBJ1-1; v_gene: TRBV7-9; CDR3aa: CASSSRQGAEAFF; CDR3nt: TGTGCCAGCAGCTCTCGACAGGGAGCTGAAGCTTTCTTT
d_gene: -; j_gene: TRBJ1-2; v_gene: TRBV29-1; CDR3aa: CSVEGLESNYGYTF; CDR3nt: TGCAGCGTTGAAGGGCTCGAATCTAACTATGGCTACACCTTC
d_gene: TRBD2; j_gene: TRBJ2-2; v_gene: TRBV5-1; CDR3aa: CASTGLAGDTGELFF; CDR3nt: TGCGCCAGCACGGGGCTAGCGGGAGATACCGGGGAGCTGTTTTTT
d_gene: TRBD2; j_gene: TRBJ2-3; v_gene: TRBV6-5; CDR3aa: CASSYRSGSWSDTQYF; CDR3nt: TGTGCCAGCAGTTACAGAAGCGGGAGTTGGTCAGATACGCAGTATTTT
d_gene: -; j_gene: TRBJ2-1; v_gene: TRBV30; CDR3aa: CAWSVLAREQFF; CDR3nt: TGTGCCTGGAGCGTGTTAGCGAGGGAGCAGTTCTTC
d_gene: -; j_gene: TRBJ2-7; v_gene: TRBV18; CDR3aa: CASRERYEQYF; CDR3nt: TGTGCCAGCCGGGAGAGGTACGAGCAGTACTTC
d_gene: -; j_gene: TRBJ1-2; v_gene: TRBV7-9; CDR3aa: CASSSPLRPTVNGYTF; CDR3nt: TGTGCCAGCAGCTCCCCTTTGAGGCCGACCGTCAATGGCTACACCTTC
d_gene: -; j_gene: TRBJ2-1; v_gene: TRBV5-1; CDR3aa: CASSLVQYNEQFF; CDR3nt: TGCGCCAGCAGCTTGGTTCAGTACAATGAGCAGTTCTTC
d_gene: TRBD2; j_gene: TRBJ2-1; v_gene: TRBV5-1; CDR3aa: CASSRNRLAGDGNEQFF; CDR3nt: TGCGCCAGCAGCCGAAACCGACTAGCGGGAGATGGCAATGAGCAGTTCTTC
d_gene: -; j_gene: TRBJ1-1; v_gene: TRBV7-9; CDR3aa: CASSQGLRGTEAFF; CDR3nt: TGTGCCAGTAGCCAGGGCCTCAGGGGCACTGAAGCTTTCTTT
d_gene: -; j_gene: TRBJ2-1; v_gene: TRBV5-6; CDR3aa: CASSLMAEQFF; CDR3nt: TGTGCCAGCAGCTTGATGGCTGAGCAGTTCTTC
d_gene: -; j_gene: TRBJ2-1; v_gene: TRBV14; CDR3aa: CASSQDRSIAYNEQFF; CDR3nt: TGTGCCAGCAGCCAAGATCGAAGCATCGCCTACAATGAGCAGTTCTTC
d_gene: TRBD2; j_gene: TRBJ2-5; v_gene: TRBV27; CDR3aa: CASKLAGEGGETQYF; CDR3nt: TGTGCCAGCAAACTAGCGGGAGAAGGTGGAGAGACCCAGTACTTC
d_gene: TRBD1; j_gene: TRBJ1-2; v_gene: TRBV27; CDR3aa: CASSSTTGTGLNYGYTF; CDR3nt: TGTGCCAGCAGTTCTACGACAGGGACGGGCCTTAACTATGGCTACACCTTC
d_gene: TRBD1; j_gene: TRBJ2-5; v_gene: TRBV29-1; CDR3aa: CSVDRDRGTWGQYF; CDR3nt: TGCAGCGTAGATCGTGACAGGGGAACGTGGGGCCAGTACTTC
d_gene: TRBD2; j_gene: TRBJ2-7; v_gene: TRBV2; CDR3aa: CASTPAGLAGGYEQYF; CDR3nt: TGTGCCAGCACCCCCGCGGGGCTAGCGGGAGGCTACGAGCAGTACTTC
d_gene: -; j_gene: TRBJ2-2; v_gene: TRBV9; CDR3aa: CASSVVSTGELFF; CDR3nt: TGTGCCAGCAGCGTAGTGTCAACCGGGGAGCTGTTTTTT
d_gene: -; j_gene: TRBJ2-6; v_gene: TRBV2; CDR3aa: CASSDPTGANVLTF; CDR3nt: TGTGCCAGCAGTGACCCTACTGGGGCCAACGTCCTGACTTTC
d_gene: -; j_gene: TRBJ2-1; v_gene: TRBV4-3; CDR3aa: CASSQDTGAAYNEQFF; CDR3nt: TGCGCCAGCAGCCAAGACACAGGAGCCGCCTACAATGAGCAGTTCTTC
d_gene: TRBD2; j_gene: TRBJ2-7; v_gene: TRBV5-1; CDR3aa: CASSLVAGGHEQYF; CDR3nt: TGCGCCAGCAGCTTAGTAGCGGGAGGTCACGAGCAGTACTTC
d_gene: -; j_gene: TRBJ1-1; v_gene: TRBV18; CDR3aa: CASSRAAEMNTEAFF; CDR3nt: TGTGCCAGCTCACGCGCCGCGGAGATGAACACTGAAGCTTTCTTT
d_gene: -; j_gene: TRBJ1-5; v_gene: TRBV28; CDR3aa: CASSFGGSQPQHF; CDR3nt: TGTGCCAGCAGTTTTGGGGGGAGTCAGCCCCAGCATTTT
d_gene: -; j_gene: TRBJ1-5; v_gene: TRBV30; CDR3aa: CAWSVSVDQPQHF; CDR3nt: TGTGCCTGGAGTGTTTCAGTCGATCAGCCCCAGCATTTT